This passage covers 31 T cell receptor beta chains from one sample sequenced in a study of T cell responses to AZD1222 COVID-19 vaccine. Libraries were prepared by immunoSEQ multiplex PCR; TCRdb keeps only in-frame clonotypes and omits some of them. This sample has 70,000 to 95,000 clones, with about 90% found just once. The material was peripheral blood, obtained 28 days after the second AZD1222 dose. These receptors were collected from an adult who received the AZD1222 COVID-19 vaccine.

The J gene is TRBJ2-6, the V gene TRBV5-1, with unresolved D. The length of the CDR3 is 16 residues. The V gene's germline CDR1 is SGHRS and CDR2 YFSETQ. V lost 3 bases and J 2 bases, leaving 12 bases between the germline ends. The CDR3 here is CASSWDVVAGANVLTF. DNA for the CDR3: TGCGCCAGCAGCTGGGATGTGGTCGCTGGGGCCAACGTCCTGACTTTC.

The chain has TRBV7-9 and TRBJ1-3; TRBD1 matches 11 bases. Unmatched junction bases numbered 4, after V lost 5 bases and J lost 4 bases. CDR3 length: 15 amino acids. The germline gives CDR1 SEHNR, CDR2 FQNEAQ (reference sequence). The CDR3, as DNA: TGTGCCAGCAGCCCGGACAGGGGGCAAGGAAACACCATATATTTT. Its protein is CASSPDRGQGNTIYF.

The gene calls are TRBV23-1 and TRBJ1-2; D is undetermined. TRBV23-1 is sorted into the ORF group, with uncertain function. The CDR3 extends over 14 amino acids. The V end was cut by 4 bases, the J end by 4 bases, with 13 bases between. CDR3 sequence reads: CASSPKGWGYGYTF. The DNA of the CDR3 is TGCGCCAGCAGTCCGAAAGGATGGGGCTATGGCTACACCTTC.

The V call is TRBV11-2, the J call TRBJ2-7; 10 bases match TRBD2. From germline, CDR1 is SGHAT and CDR2 FQNNGV. The V and J ends lost 5 bases and 4 bases, in that order; junction bases with no gene match: 8. The CDR3 is 15 residues long. The CDR3 DNA sequence: TGTGCCAGCAGCACATCTAGCGGGAGAGGGTACGAGCAGTACTTC. Residues: CASSTSSGRGYEQYF.

This clone was observed a few times. J is TRBJ2-7 and V is TRBV27, with 7 positions matching TRBD2. The J segment lost 2 bases and the V segment lost 5 bases, leaving 12 bases of the junction unmatched. CDR1 is MNHEY, CDR2 SMNVEV, per germline (reference sequence). The CDR3 is made up of 16 amino acids. In DNA form, the CDR3 reads TGTGCCAGCAGTCTAATGCCGGGACTACCCACCTACGAGCAGTACTTC. It yields the protein CASSLMPGLPTYEQYF.

The rearrangement joins TRBV19 to TRBJ2-1; 9 bases match TRBD2. V was clipped by 4 bases and J by 4 bases; unmatched bases: 5. The CDR3 is made up of 15 amino acids. CDR1 is LNHDA and CDR2 is SQIVND in the germline V gene (reference sequence). The CDR3 DNA follows: TGTGCCAGTAGTACCGCGGGGGGGCAGTACAATGAGCAGTTCTTC. Protein sequence: CASSTAGGQYNEQFF.

The rearrangement joins TRBV2 to TRBJ1-1; the D is unclear. This CDR3 is built from 12 residues. Germline V gene data show CDR1 as SNHLY and CDR2 as FYNNEI. V was pared by 10 bases and J by 1 base, with 10 bases between. This CDR3 is CANEGGNTEAFF. The DNA of the CDR3 is TGTGCCAACGAGGGTGGGAACACTGAAGCTTTCTTT.

The chain recombines TRBV5-1 with TRBJ1-2; 8 bases agree with TRBD1. The germline CDR1 and CDR2 sequences are SGHRS and YFSETQ. The junction had 0 bases not matched to a gene; V was cut back by 2 bases and J by 3 bases. The CDR3 has 13 amino acids. The CDR3 sequence: CASSLQGDYGYTF. The CDR3 nucleotides read TGCGCCAGCAGCTTACAGGGGGACTATGGCTACACCTTC. Full variable domain (outside the CDR3, taken from reference TRBV5-1 and TRBJ1-2): KAGVTQTPRYLIKTRGQQVTLSCSPISGHRSVSWYQQTPGQGLQFLFEYFSETQRNKGNFPGRFSGRQFSNSRSEMNVSTLELGDSALYLCASSLQGDYGYTFGSGTRLTVV.

The rearrangement uses TRBV28 and TRBJ1-4, with unresolved D. CDR1 and CDR2 from the germline V gene are MDHEN and SYDVKM. V dropped 1 base and J dropped 7 bases, with 7 bases sitting between them. The CDR3 consists of 13 residues. The CDR3 bases are TGTGCCAGCAGTTTATCCCCTGCTGAAAAACTGTTTTTT. Amino acids: CASSLSPAEKLFF.

The chain uses TRBV7-3 and TRBJ1-2; 7 bases are a match to TRBD1. The germline gives CDR1 SGHTA, CDR2 FQGTGA. This CDR3 region has 13 residues. V lost 4 bases, J lost 6 bases, and 5 bases stayed unmatched. In nucleotides, the CDR3 is TGTGCCAGCAGCTCTCGGGACAGCGATGGCTACACCTTC. Protein product: CASSSRDSDGYTF.

This chain uses TRBV12-3 or TRBV12-4 with TRBJ2-5, with D unclear. The CDR3 has 12 residues. Trimming took off 5 bases at V and 4 bases at J, with 8 bases between the two ends. The DNA of the CDR3 is TGTGCCAGCAGTGCCCGTGGAGAGACCCAGTACTTC. It codes for CASSARGETQYF.

The rearrangement joins TRBV27 to TRBJ2-1, with TRBD1 matching over 8 bases. This CDR3 is built from 14 residues. V shed 1 base, J shed 5 bases, and the junction held 1 base outside the gene matches. Germline-derived CDR1 and CDR2 are MNHEY and SMNVEV (reference sequence). The CDR3 DNA is TGTGCCAGCAGTTTATTGACAGGGGACAATGAGCAGTTCTTC. As protein: CASSLLTGDNEQFF.

The V call is TRBV11-3, the J call TRBJ1-1, with 7 bases aligning to TRBD1. The germline V gene encodes CDR1 SGHNT and CDR2 YENEEA. The CDR3 is made up of 13 amino acids. J was trimmed by 6 bases and V by 0 bases; bases with no gene match: 1. The chain's CDR3 is CASSLDQGAEAFF. The CDR3, as DNA: TGTGCCAGCAGCTTAGATCAGGGGGCTGAAGCTTTCTTT.

This clone was found a few times. At one end, the junction sequence differs from germline, possibly due to a read error. The genes are TRBV11-2 and TRBJ1-2; TRBD1 matches at 9 bases. The CDR3 is 16 residues long. Germline CDR1 reads SGHAT; CDR2 reads FQNNGV. CDR3 in amino acids: CASSLEGTGFSYGYTF. The CDR3 DNA reads as TGTGCCAGCAGCCTAGAAGGGACAGGGTTCAGCTATGGCTACACCTTC.

The rearrangement links TRBV6-6 to TRBJ1-2, with D maybe TRBD1 (6 bases). The CDR3 consists of 14 residues. With 6 bases removed from V and 8 bases from J, the gap between germline ends came to 19 bases. The germline CDR1 and CDR2 sequences are MNHNY and SVGAGI (reference sequence). CDR3 in amino acids: CASSDVYRAKGYTF. The CDR3 bases are TGTGCCAGCAGCGACGTTTACAGGGCCAAGGGCTACACCTTC.

This sequence joins TRBV7-3 and TRBJ1-2; D might be TRBD1 (6 bases). Germline CDR1 and CDR2: SGHTA and FQGTGA. Trimming pared 5 bases from V and 8 bases from J, leaving 21 bases between. This CDR3 has 15 residues. The CDR3 nucleotides are TGTGCCAGCAGCCCCTGGGGGGCCTCGGTAGGGGGCTACACCTTC. It encodes CASSPWGASVGGYTF. The variable domain in full, completed from reference TRBV7-3 and TRBJ1-2, reads GAGVSQTPSNKVTEKGKYVELRCDPISGHTALYWYRQSLGQGPEFLIYFQGTGAADDSGLPNDRFFAVRPEGSVSTLKIQRTERGDSAVYLCASSPWGASVGGYTFGSGTRLTVV.

The genes are TRBV30 and TRBJ2-2; D remains unclear. The V gene's germline CDR1 is GTSNPN and CDR2 SVGIG (reference sequence). The CDR3 totals 12 residues. V was clipped by 3 bases and J by 6 bases, with 8 bases between them. The CDR3 here is CAWRPGAGELFF. For the CDR3, the DNA is TGTGCCTGGAGGCCCGGTGCCGGGGAGCTGTTTTTT. Combining the CDR3 with reference TRBV30 and TRBJ2-2 gives the whole variable domain SQTIHQWPATLVQPVGSPLSLECTVEGTSNPNLYWYRQAAGRGLQLLFYSVGIGQISSEVPQNLSASRPQDRQFILSSKKLLLSDSGFYLCAWRPGAGELFFGEGSRLTVL.

This clone was seen only once. Sequence at one end of the junction differs from germline and may be a read error. In DNA form, the CDR3 reads TGTGCCAGCAGCGAAGGGGGGAGTTCACCCCTCCACTTT. This codes for CASSEGGSSPLHF. The V call is TRBV2, the J call TRBJ1-6, with TRBD1 as a possible D gene (6 bases). This CDR3 is built from 13 residues. Germline CDR1 and CDR2: SNHLY and FYNNEI.

The V and J genes are TRBV7-9 and TRBJ1-4; D is perhaps TRBD1 (5 bases). CDR3 length: 16 residues. Germline CDR1 is SEHNR and CDR2 is FQNEAQ (reference sequence). Trimming took off 4 bases at V and 8 bases at J, with 20 bases between the two ends. CDR3 in amino acids: CASSSGRSPLGEKLFF. The CDR3 bases are TGTGCCAGCAGCTCAGGGCGATCCCCTTTGGGGGAAAAACTGTTTTTT.

CDR3 amino acids: CASSLGRGRVTGELFF. CDR3 bases: TGTGCCAGCAGTTTAGGTAGGGGGCGAGTCACCGGGGAGCTGTTTTTT. This chain links TRBV28 with TRBJ2-2; 7 nucleotides agree with TRBD1. This CDR3 is built from 16 residues. Germline-derived CDR1 and CDR2 are MDHEN and SYDVKM. V shed 2 bases and J 4 bases; nucleotides not matched to a gene: 7.

The chain couples TRBV19 to TRBJ1-1; D gene uncertain. The germline CDR1 and CDR2 sequences are LNHDA and SQIVND (reference sequence). The CDR3 extends over 15 amino acids. V was pared by 5 bases and J by 10 bases, with 23 bases between. Written as DNA, the CDR3 is TGTGCCAGTAGTCCCCTCAGTACCAGCCCAGCGCGAGCTTTCTTT. It translates to CASSPLSTSPARAFF.

This chain links TRBV25-1 with TRBJ2-7; unclear D gene. From germline, CDR1 is MGHDK and CDR2 SYGVNS. Trimming cost V 8 bases and J 4 bases, with 6 bases left between them. The CDR3 has 10 amino acids. The CDR3 DNA reads as TGTGCCAGCTCTTGGTACGAGCAGTACTTC. Its translation is CASSWYEQYF.

The J gene is TRBJ2-3, the V gene TRBV11-1; D is unresolved. Trimming took off 0 bases at V and 8 bases at J, with 12 bases between the two ends. The germline CDR1 and CDR2 sequences are SGHAT and FQDESV (reference sequence). The CDR3 consists of 14 residues. The CDR3 DNA reads as TGTGCCAGCAGCTTAGCGGGCCGGAGTGTTACGCAGTATTTT. This translates into CASSLAGRSVTQYF.

The rearrangement links TRBV6-4 to TRBJ2-1; the match to TRBD2 covers 9 bases. V shed 0 bases, J shed 7 bases, and the junction held 4 bases outside the gene matches. In germline, CDR1 is MRHNA, CDR2 SNTAGT. The CDR3 sequence is 15 residues long. Here the CDR3 DNA reads TGTGCCAGCAGTGACTCGGCGGGGGGGCGGAATGAGCAGTTCTTC. Protein: CASSDSAGGRNEQFF.

This rearrangement joins TRBV29-1 to TRBJ2-1; 11 nucleotides agree with TRBD1. The CDR3 spans 12 residues. Losses at the gene ends were 6 bases for V and 6 bases for J; bases not matched to a gene: 1. CDR1 SQVTM and CDR2 ANQGSEA come from the germline V gene. CDR3 DNA sequence: TGCAGCGTGGGACAGGGGGGCAATGAGCAGTTCTTC. Translation gives CSVGQGGNEQFF.

The chain links TRBV11-2 to TRBJ2-3; 10 bases fit TRBD2. CDR1 is SGHAT and CDR2 is FQNNGV in the germline V gene. This CDR3 spans 14 amino acids. Trimming took 3 bases from V and 3 from J; bases not matched to a gene: 0. CDR3 sequence reads: CASSFSGGTDTQYF. As DNA, the CDR3 is TGTGCCAGCAGCTTTAGCGGGGGGACAGATACGCAGTATTTT.

This chain connects TRBV6-6 to TRBJ1-6; 12 positions match TRBD1. CDR3 length equals 19 residues. V was pared by 5 bases and J by 3 bases, with 11 bases of the junction left unmatched. CDR1 MNHNY and CDR2 SVGAGI come from the germline V gene (reference sequence). CDR3 bases: TGTGCCAGCAGTCCCCGGGGGACAGGGGGCGCATTCTATAATTCACCCCTCCACTTT. This codes for CASSPRGTGGAFYNSPLHF.

This rearrangement joins TRBV4-2 to TRBJ1-5, with D unclear. The CDR3 runs 9 residues. The germline V gene has CDR1 LGHNA and CDR2 YNFKEQ. Trimming removed 4 bases from V and 15 bases from J, with 7 bases in between. This CDR3 is CASSPRGHF. Written as DNA, the CDR3 is TGTGCCAGCAGCCCTCGAGGGCATTTT.

This chain uses TRBV3-1 (or the pseudogene TRBV3-2) with TRBJ2-2; D remains unclear. Germline CDR1 reads LGHDT; CDR2 reads YNNKEL (reference sequence). This CDR3 spans 14 amino acids. Trimming shortened V by 2 bases and J by 1 base, and 5 bases separated the two germline ends. CDR3 sequence reads: CASSQWRNTGELFF. The CDR3 DNA is TGTGCCAGCAGCCAATGGAGGAACACCGGGGAGCTGTTTTTT.

This chain joins TRBV30 and TRBJ2-2; D is perhaps TRBD1 (5 bases). Trimming stripped 4 bases from V and 8 bases from J, with 17 bases between. This CDR3 comprises 14 residues. Germline assignment: CDR1 GTSNPN and CDR2 SVGIG (reference sequence). DNA of the CDR3: TGTGCCTGGACCAAAGACAGCGCGACGGGGGAGCTGTTTTTT. This gives the protein CAWTKDSATGELFF.

This chain links TRBV4-1 with TRBJ1-2, with D maybe TRBD1 (5 bases). CDR3 length: 15 amino acids. Trimming left V 2 bases short and J 5 bases short, with 15 bases between. Per germline, CDR1 MGHRA and CDR2 YSYEKL. The CDR3 is CASSQPTGRRYGYTF. The CDR3 DNA is TGCGCCAGCAGCCAACCAACGGGGCGGCGATATGGCTACACCTTC.